This TCR beta chain was identified during a study of Tregs in tolerant kidney transplant recipients. Using immunoSEQ multiplex PCR, the repertoire was profiled, and TCRdb retains in-frame clones only, with some absent. The sample gives fewer than 95,000 clones, 80% to 95% of which show up once; roughly 1.7% is in the top ten. The nonmyeloablative bone marrow transplants came from related graft donors, with transient mixed chimerism. Thawed PBMCs were FACS-sorted into unstimulated CD4+CD25+CD127- regulatory T cells, CD4+CD25- non-regulatory cells, CD4 and CD8 cells. In the case of this clone: What it binds is not known.

Study-wide findings and caveats: The most relevant donor-specific Treg TCRbeta repertoire apparently came from expansion with activated donor B cells. No direct test of biological reproducibility was done here.

J lost 6 bases, V lost 4 bases, and 7 bases had no gene match. The CDR3 totals 15 residues. The germline V gene has CDR1 SGHRS and CDR2 YFSETQ. The sample consisted of CD4+ T cells from blood (PBMCs), taken 12 months after the transplant. V usage is TRBV5-1 and J usage is TRBJ2-2, with 9 bases identical to TRBD2. The receptor was isolated from a human patient who received a combined kidney and bone marrow transplant. A share of the T cells may be of graft donor origin. The DNA of the CDR3 is TGCGCCAGCAGCGCCAGCGGGAGGAGGGCCGGGGAGCTGTTTTTT. Protein: CASSASGRRAGELFF.